This T cell receptor beta chain was found in a study of blood T cells in healthy people across ages. Aged roughly 6 to 100, donors were systemically healthy Caucasians from Russia. The CDR3 consists of 16 residues. Losses at the gene ends were 4 bases for V and 6 bases for J; bases not matched to a gene: 8. Germline CDR1 MNHEY, CDR2 SVGEGT. Combining a sample-barcoded 5' primer with a J-beta primer mix, a second PCR ran for roughly 6 to 12 cycles. TCRdb reanalysed the 5' RACE reads using MiXCR and keeps one entry per CDR3 protein. Here the sample spans roughly 730,000 distinct CDR3 sequences, approximately 53% being singletons.

The sample consisted of blood. The receptor's source is a man in his forties in good health. This chain joins TRBV6-2 or TRBV6-3 and TRBJ2-1; 11 nucleotides line up with TRBD1. The CDR3, as DNA: TGTGCCAGCAGTTTGGACCTCGGGACAGGGGGCAATGAGCAGTTCTTC. Translated, it gives CASSLDLGTGGNEQFF.